The following is a TCR beta chain sequence with its context. The antigen it binds to is not known. No per-base quality is available; no much larger clone lies one base away. The sample comes from a study of blood T cell repertoires in COVID-19 (dated by TCRdb to the early 2020s). Notes on the research overall: Collaborator samples came from the United States, Italy and Spain and covered acute and convalescent phases of COVID-19. The prospective study material was composed of cDNA or gDNA derived from T cells, B-cell-depleted T cells, or PBMCs. The repertoires were released in a freely available public database intended as a resource for research on the immune response to SARS-CoV-2. Samples came from the ongoing ImmuneRACE study (first 160 participants) plus 1,254 subjects from 6 global collaborators. Subjects who had been exposed to COVID-19, were actively infected with it, or had recovered from it provided the deeply sampled blood TCRbeta repertoires that made up the dataset. Sample metadata almost always included a de-identified subject ID, COVID-19 status, age in years and sex. Where HLA class I and class II types were available, the types were taken from metadata supplied by the sample provider, not from assay-based typing. What the research found in general, with its limitations: Clinical and demographic metadata were provided uncurated, with the amount varying by source and participant.

The germline V gene (reference sequence) gives CDR1 as LNHDA and CDR2 as SQIVND. The CDR3 goes from the cysteine to the phenylalanine over 15 residues. CDR3 DNA only is kept here, 45 bases in frame from base 1. Trimming accounts for 7 bases at V and 2 bases at J, while the number of junction bases matched to no gene is 7. TCRbeta CDR3 regions were amplified from genomic DNA by means of the immunoSEQ Assay, a bias-controlled multiplex PCR. In the authors' own workflow: Within the assay, amplification of reference gene primers was used to estimate how many nucleated cells each sample contained. To quantify the absolute abundance of each unique TCRbeta CDR3 rearrangement, sequence reads were collapsed and filtered. Productive Simpson clonality was computed per sample as the square root of Simpson's diversity index over productive rearrangements. TCRdb provides this immuneACCESS table in a form limited to in-frame rearrangements. Some clones are lacking; in checked studies, under half of them reflect an unresolved V gene, and why the rest are absent is not known. V, J and clone size derive from that table, while D and trimming were established from the DNA sequence. The sample profile shows over 400,000 clones; approximately 83% of them were found once. Clones ranked in the top ten supply 3.2% of the sample.

Collaborating institutions collected whole blood in K2EDTA tubes following their own protocols. For TCRbeta analysis, collaborator samples were shipped as frozen whole blood, as isolated PBMCs, or as DNA extracted from either sample type. The sequence was collected from a human donor in a cohort sampled during active COVID-19. The chain is encoded by TRBV19 joined to TRBJ2-2; TRBD1 agrees with 7 junctional bases. Sequenced input: peripheral blood. The DNA sequence reads TGTGCCAGTAAACCCGGGACAGCTAACACCGGGGAGCTGTTTTTT. The resulting protein is CASKPGTANTGELFF.